One sample yielded the 13 T cell receptor beta chains listed below, sequenced in a study of Graves' ophthalmopathy and Graves' hyperthyroidism. Amplified material comprised TCR beta CDR3 regions derived from RNA transcripts. After a first-round RT-PCR with HTBI primers, a second-round multiplex PCR was run. TCRdb reanalysed the multiplex PCR reads using MiXCR and keeps one entry per CDR3 protein. Of fewer than 600,000 distinct CDR3 sequences listed, approximately 15% are singletons. The sequencing sample was made of blood. These receptors originate from a woman between 25 and 40 years old with Graves' ophthalmopathy.

Ten or more counts support this clonotype. A read error may be the cause here, since a much bigger clone is one base away. This CDR3 is CASGVDRGEAQYF. The DNA for the CDR3 is TGTGCTAGTGGCGTTGACAGGGGGGAGGCCCAGTACTTC. The V call is TRBV12-5, the J call TRBJ2-5, with 9 bases fitting TRBD1. Germline trimming cut 6 bases from V and 9 bases from J; bases unmatched to any gene: 8. Germline CDR1 LGHNT, CDR2 FRNRAP. There are 13 residues in the CDR3.

The chain employs TRBV29-1 and TRBJ2-4; maybe TRBD2 (5 bases). The CDR3 totals 14 residues. Trimming pared 7 bases from V and 3 bases from J, leaving 16 bases between. Germline CDR1 reads SQVTM; CDR2 reads ANQGSEA. The CDR3 nucleotides read TGCAGCGCCAAGACTATCCGGGGCAAAAACATTCAGTACTTC. Translated: CSAKTIRGKNIQYF.

The sample holds many counts of this clonotype. This sequence joins TRBV19 and TRBJ2-7; D remains ambiguous. CDR1 is LNHDA and CDR2 is SQIVND in the germline V gene (reference sequence). CDR3 length equals 15 residues. Trimming took off 0 bases at V and 2 bases at J, with 11 bases between the two ends. The CDR3 loop is CASSIDGHATYEQYF. The CDR3 DNA reads TGTGCCAGTAGTATAGACGGGCATGCCACCTACGAGCAGTACTTC.

In its sample, this clonotype was seen many times. J is TRBJ2-6 and V is TRBV7-3; no clear D gene. V lost 4 bases and J 4 bases, leaving 11 bases between the germline ends. The CDR3 extends over 15 amino acids. Germline V CDR1 and CDR2: SGHTA, FQGTGA. The CDR3 sequence is CASSSGSIGANVLTF. The CDR3 region has the DNA TGTGCCAGCAGCTCCGGGTCTATCGGGGCCAACGTCCTGACTTTC.

This clonotype was detected ten times or more. V and J are TRBV10-3 and TRBJ1-5; no reliable D call. Germline-derived CDR1 and CDR2 are ENHRY and SYGVKD. This CDR3 has 13 residues. V was cut by 4 bases and J by 4 bases, with 8 bases left in between. The CDR3 protein is CAISAAVNQPQHF. Written as DNA, the CDR3 is TGTGCCATCAGTGCAGCAGTTAATCAGCCCCAGCATTTT.

In this sample, this clonotype turned up a few times. J is TRBJ2-4 and V is TRBV2; no firm D call. Per the germline V gene, CDR1 is SNHLY and CDR2 is FYNNEI. The V end lost 7 bases, the J end lost 1 base, and 14 bases lay between the germline ends. CDR3 length: 15 residues. The CDR3, as DNA: TGTGCCAGCAACCTATCTGGTCGGGCCAAAAACATTCAGTACTTC. Amino acid sequence: CASNLSGRAKNIQYF.

A note on this clonotype: A much more abundant neighbour one base away suggests this may be a read error. The chain recombines TRBV11-2 with TRBJ2-5, with D unresolved. V was pared by 0 bases and J by 3 bases, with 11 bases between. This CDR3 spans 15 amino acids. The germline V gene encodes CDR1 SGHAT and CDR2 FQNNGV. CDR3 residues: CASSLDEKVKETQYF. CDR3 sequence (DNA): TGTGCCAGCAGCTTAGATGAGAAGGTAAAAGAGACCCAGTACTTC.

This clonotype turned up a few times. This chain uses TRBV3-1 with TRBJ2-5; 10 positions agree with TRBD1. J lost 7 bases, V lost 0 bases, and 8 bases had no gene match. This CDR3 comprises 16 residues. Germline V lookup: CDR1 LGHDT, CDR2 YNNKEL (reference sequence). Here the CDR3 reads CASSQEGTGASGTQYF. DNA of the CDR3: TGTGCCAGCAGCCAAGAGGGGACAGGGGCTTCCGGGACCCAGTACTTC.

The rearrangement links TRBV3-1 to TRBJ1-2; TRBD1 matches 7 bases. Germline CDR1 LGHDT, CDR2 YNNKEL (reference sequence). Trimming at V came to 4 bases and at J to 5 bases, leaving 10 bases not matched to a gene. The CDR3 length is 15 residues. CDR3 in amino acids: CASSPLPTGRYGYTF. CDR3 nucleotides: TGTGCCAGCAGCCCCTTGCCGACAGGGAGATATGGCTACACCTTC.

This clonotype showed up just a few times. The J gene is TRBJ2-2, the V gene TRBV15, with 7 bases that match TRBD1. V lost 8 bases to trimming and J lost 0 bases; unmatched junction nucleotides: 6. This CDR3 is built from 15 residues. CDR1 LNHNV and CDR2 YYDKDF come from the germline V gene (reference sequence). The CDR3 DNA sequence: TGTGCCACCGCTCTGGACAGGACGAACACCGGGGAGCTGTTTTTT. Encoded protein: CATALDRTNTGELFF.

Ten or more counts support this clonotype. The chain carries TRBV19 and TRBJ1-5; 9 nucleotides line up with TRBD1. This CDR3 region has 14 residues. CDR1 and CDR2 (germline): LNHDA, SQIVND (reference sequence). V lost 4 bases, J lost 6 bases, and 4 bases stayed unmatched. The CDR3 coding sequence is TGTGCCAGTAGTAGGGACAGGGCCGTTCAGCCCCAGCATTTT. Translation: CASSRDRAVQPQHF.

On this clonotype: A read error may produce the germline difference seen at one junction end. The chain combines TRBV27 with TRBJ1-2, with 8 bases lining up with TRBD1. The CDR3 is made up of 13 amino acids. Germline lookup yields CDR1 MNHEY and CDR2 SMNVEV (reference sequence). The CDR3 loop reads CSSSFTGGTGYTF. The DNA for the CDR3 is TGTTCCAGCAGTTTTACAGGGGGGACTGGCTACACCTTC.

This clonotype was counted ten times or more. The rearrangement uses TRBV28 and TRBJ2-7, with 7 nucleotides matching TRBD1. The CDR3 sequence is 15 residues long. CDR1 is MDHEN and CDR2 is SYDVKM in the germline V gene. V dropped 7 bases and J dropped 3; count of bases not matched to a gene: 12. CDR3 residues: CASILMDRIHYEQYF. The DNA of the CDR3 is TGTGCCAGCATTCTTATGGACAGGATCCACTACGAGCAGTACTTC.